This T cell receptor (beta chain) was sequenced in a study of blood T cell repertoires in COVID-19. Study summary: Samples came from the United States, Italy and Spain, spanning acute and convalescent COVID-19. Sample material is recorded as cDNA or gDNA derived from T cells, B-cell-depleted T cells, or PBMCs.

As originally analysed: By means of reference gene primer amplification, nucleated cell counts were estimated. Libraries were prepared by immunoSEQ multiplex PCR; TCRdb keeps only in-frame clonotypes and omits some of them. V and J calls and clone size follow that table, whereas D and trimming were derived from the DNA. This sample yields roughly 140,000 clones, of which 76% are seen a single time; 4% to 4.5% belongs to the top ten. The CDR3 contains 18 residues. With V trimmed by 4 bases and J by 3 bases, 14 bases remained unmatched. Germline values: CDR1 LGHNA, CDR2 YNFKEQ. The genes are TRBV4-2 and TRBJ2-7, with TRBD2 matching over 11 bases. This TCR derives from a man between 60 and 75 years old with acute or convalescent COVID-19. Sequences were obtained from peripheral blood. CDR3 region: CASSPLGSGRAEIYEQYF. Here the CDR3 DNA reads TGTGCCAGCAGCCCGTTGGGTAGCGGGAGGGCCGAAATCTACGAGCAGTACTTC.